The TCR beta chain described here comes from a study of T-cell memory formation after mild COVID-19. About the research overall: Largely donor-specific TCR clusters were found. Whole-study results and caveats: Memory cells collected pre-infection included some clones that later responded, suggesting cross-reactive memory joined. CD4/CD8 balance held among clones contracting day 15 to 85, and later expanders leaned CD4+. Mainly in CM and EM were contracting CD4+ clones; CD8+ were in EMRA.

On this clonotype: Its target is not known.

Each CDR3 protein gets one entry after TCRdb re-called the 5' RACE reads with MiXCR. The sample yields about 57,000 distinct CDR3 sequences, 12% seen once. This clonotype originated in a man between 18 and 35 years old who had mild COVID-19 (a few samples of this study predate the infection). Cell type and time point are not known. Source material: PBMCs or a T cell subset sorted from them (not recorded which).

For the CDR3, the DNA is TGCGCCAGCAGTCCAGAGGGGGAGACCCAGTACTTC. Translated: CASSPEGETQYF. The chain couples TRBV23-1 to TRBJ2-5; D is possibly TRBD1 or TRBD2 (5 bases each). TRBV23-1 falls under the ORF class, with uncertain function. Trimming left V 4 bases short and J 5 bases short, with 8 bases between. The CDR3 extends over 12 amino acids.